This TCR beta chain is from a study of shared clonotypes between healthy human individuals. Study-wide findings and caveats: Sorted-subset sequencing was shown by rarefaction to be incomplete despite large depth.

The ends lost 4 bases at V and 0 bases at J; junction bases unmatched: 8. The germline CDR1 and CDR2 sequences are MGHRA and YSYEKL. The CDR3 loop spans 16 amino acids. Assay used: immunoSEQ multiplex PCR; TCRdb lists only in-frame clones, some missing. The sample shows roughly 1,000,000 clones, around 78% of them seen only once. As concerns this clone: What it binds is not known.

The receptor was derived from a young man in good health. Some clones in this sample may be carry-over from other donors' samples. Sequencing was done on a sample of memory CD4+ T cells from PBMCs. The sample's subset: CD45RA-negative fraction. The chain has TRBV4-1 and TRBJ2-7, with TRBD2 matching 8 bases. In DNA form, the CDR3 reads TGCGCCAGCAGCCTTGGACTAGCCTTATCCTCCTACGAGCAGTACTTC. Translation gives CASSLGLALSSYEQYF.